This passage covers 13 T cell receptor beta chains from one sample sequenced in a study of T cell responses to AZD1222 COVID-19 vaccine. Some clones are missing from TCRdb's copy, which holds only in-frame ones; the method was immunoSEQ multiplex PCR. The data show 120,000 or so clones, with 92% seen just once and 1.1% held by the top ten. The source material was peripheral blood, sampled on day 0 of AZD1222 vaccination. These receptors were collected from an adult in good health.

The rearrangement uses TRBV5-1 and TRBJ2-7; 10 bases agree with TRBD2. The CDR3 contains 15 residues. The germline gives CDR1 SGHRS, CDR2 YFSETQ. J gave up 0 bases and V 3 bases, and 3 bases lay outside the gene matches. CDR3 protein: CASSSGLADSYEQYF. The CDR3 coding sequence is TGCGCCAGCAGCTCTGGACTAGCGGACTCCTACGAGCAGTACTTC.

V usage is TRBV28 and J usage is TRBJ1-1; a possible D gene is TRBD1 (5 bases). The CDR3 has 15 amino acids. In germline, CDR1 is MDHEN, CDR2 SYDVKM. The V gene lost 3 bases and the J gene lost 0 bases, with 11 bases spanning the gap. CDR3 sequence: CASSFLDSLNTEAFF. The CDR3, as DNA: TGTGCCAGCAGTTTTCTCGACAGCTTGAACACTGAAGCTTTCTTT.

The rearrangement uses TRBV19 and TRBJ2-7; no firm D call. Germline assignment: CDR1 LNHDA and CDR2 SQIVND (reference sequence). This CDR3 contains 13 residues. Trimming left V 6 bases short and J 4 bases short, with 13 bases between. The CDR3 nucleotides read TGTGCCAGTAGCGTAGGAAGTAAATACGAGCAGTACTTC. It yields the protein CASSVGSKYEQYF.

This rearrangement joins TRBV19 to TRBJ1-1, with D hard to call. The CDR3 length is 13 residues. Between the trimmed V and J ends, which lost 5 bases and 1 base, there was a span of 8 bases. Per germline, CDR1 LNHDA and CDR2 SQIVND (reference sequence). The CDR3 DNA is TGTGCCAGTAGTCTTTCAGAGAACACTGAAGCTTTCTTT. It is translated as CASSLSENTEAFF.

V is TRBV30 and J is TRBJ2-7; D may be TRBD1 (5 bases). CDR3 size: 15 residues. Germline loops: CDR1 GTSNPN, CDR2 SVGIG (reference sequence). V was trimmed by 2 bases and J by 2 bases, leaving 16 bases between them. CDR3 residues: CAWSYDSATTYEQYF. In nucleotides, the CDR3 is TGTGCCTGGAGTTACGACAGCGCGACCACCTACGAGCAGTACTTC. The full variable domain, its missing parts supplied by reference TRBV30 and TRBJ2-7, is SQTIHQWPATLVQPVGSPLSLECTVEGTSNPNLYWYRQAAGRGLQLLFYSVGIGQISSEVPQNLSASRPQDRQFILSSKKLLLSDSGFYLCAWSYDSATTYEQYFGPGTRLTVT.

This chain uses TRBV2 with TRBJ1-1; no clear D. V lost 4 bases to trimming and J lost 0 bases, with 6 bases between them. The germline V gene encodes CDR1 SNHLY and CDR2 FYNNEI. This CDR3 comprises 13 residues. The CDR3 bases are TGTGCCAGCAGTGGAAGGTTGAACACTGAAGCTTTCTTT. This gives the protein CASSGRLNTEAFF.

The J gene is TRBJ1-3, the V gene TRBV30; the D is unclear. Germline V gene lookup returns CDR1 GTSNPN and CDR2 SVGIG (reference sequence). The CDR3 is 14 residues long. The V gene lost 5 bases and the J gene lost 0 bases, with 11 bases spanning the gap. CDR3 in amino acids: CAWSLGSSGNTIYF. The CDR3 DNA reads TGTGCCTGGTCCTTAGGGAGCTCTGGAAACACCATATATTTT.

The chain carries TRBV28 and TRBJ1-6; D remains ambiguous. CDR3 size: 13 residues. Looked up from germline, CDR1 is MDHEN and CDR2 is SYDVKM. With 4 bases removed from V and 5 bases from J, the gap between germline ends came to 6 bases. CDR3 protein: CASSYADNSPLHF. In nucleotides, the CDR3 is TGTGCCAGCAGTTACGCAGATAATTCACCCCTCCACTTT.

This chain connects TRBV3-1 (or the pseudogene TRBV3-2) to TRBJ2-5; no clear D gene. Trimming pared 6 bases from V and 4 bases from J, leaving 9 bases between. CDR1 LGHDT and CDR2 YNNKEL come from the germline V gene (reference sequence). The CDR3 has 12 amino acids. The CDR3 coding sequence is TGTGCCAGCAGGCCCGACACAGAGACCCAGTACTTC. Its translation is CASRPDTETQYF.

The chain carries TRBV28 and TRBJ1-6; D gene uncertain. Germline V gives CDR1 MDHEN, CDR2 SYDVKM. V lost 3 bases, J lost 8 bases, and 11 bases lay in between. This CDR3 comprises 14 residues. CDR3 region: CASSLLVVDSPLHF. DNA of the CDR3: TGTGCCAGCAGTTTGTTGGTGGTGGATTCACCCCTCCACTTT.

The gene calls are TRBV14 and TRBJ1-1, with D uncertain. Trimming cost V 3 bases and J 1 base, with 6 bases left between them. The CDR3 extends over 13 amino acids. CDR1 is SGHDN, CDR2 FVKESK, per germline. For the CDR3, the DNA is TGTGCCAGCAGCCACGCCAGGAACACTGAAGCTTTCTTT. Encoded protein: CASSHARNTEAFF.

This CDR3 reads CASSLEGRGREGYEQYF. The DNA of the CDR3 is TGTGCCAGCAGCCTCGAAGGAAGGGGGCGGGAGGGCTACGAGCAGTACTTC. This chain joins TRBV7-8 and TRBJ2-7, with 9 positions matching TRBD2. This CDR3 contains 17 residues. The trim removed 5 bases at V and 3 bases at J, leaving 14 bases unmatched. Germline V gives CDR1 SGHVS, CDR2 FQNEAQ.

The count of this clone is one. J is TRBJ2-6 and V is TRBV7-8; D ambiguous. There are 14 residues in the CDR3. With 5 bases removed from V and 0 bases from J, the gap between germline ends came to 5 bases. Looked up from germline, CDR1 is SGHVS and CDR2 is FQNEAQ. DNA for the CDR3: TGTGCCAGCAGCCGGGTCTCTGGGGCCAACGTCCTGACTTTC. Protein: CASSRVSGANVLTF.